What follows is one T cell receptor beta chain and its context. The data were obtained in a study of blood T cell repertoires in COVID-19. Study summary: T cells, B-cell-depleted T cells, or PBMCs supplied cDNA or gDNA.

Source study methods: For nucleated cells, counts were estimated from reference gene primer amplification. Clones were read by immunoSEQ multiplex PCR, and TCRdb kept only the in-frame ones, dropping some. V and J calls and clone size follow that table, whereas D and trimming were derived from the DNA. The sample yields 310,000 or so clones, 85% to 90% seen once. This clonotype was obtained from a woman aged 25 to 39 with COVID-19, enrolled during active disease. Sequenced material: peripheral blood.

The CDR3 spells CASSTTGGYGYTF. The DNA of the CDR3 is TGCGCCAGCAGCACGACAGGGGGCTATGGCTACACCTTC. The chain carries TRBV5-1 and TRBJ1-2; TRBD1 matches at 9 bases. Germline-derived CDR1 and CDR2 are SGHRS and YFSETQ. The CDR3 is made up of 13 amino acids. The J segment lost 4 bases and the V segment lost 4 bases, leaving 2 bases of the junction unmatched.